This T cell receptor (beta chain) stems from a study of blood T cell repertoires in COVID-19. At the level of the study: PBMCs, B-cell-depleted T cells, or T cells provided the cDNA or gDNA that made up the material.

The CDR3 covers 12 residues. V was shortened by 4 bases and J by 1 base, with 3 bases between the two germline ends. The V gene's germline CDR1 is LNHDA and CDR2 SQIVND (reference sequence). Measured with immunoSEQ multiplex PCR; TCRdb has only the in-frame clones, and not every one. The sample contains a few hundred thousand clones, more than 75% of which appear only once. The study assigned cohorts using participant-reported clinical history. Cohort 3 donors counted as recovered after two negative PCRs, clearance, or resolved symptoms. The chain joins TRBV19 to TRBJ2-3; D uncertain. This clonotype originated in a woman aged 50 to 65 who had recovered from COVID-19. Material for sequencing was PBMCs or T cells enriched from blood (not recorded which). CDR3 DNA sequence: TGTGCCAGTAGTAGCGGCACAGATACGCAGTATTTT. Amino acid sequence: CASSSGTDTQYF.